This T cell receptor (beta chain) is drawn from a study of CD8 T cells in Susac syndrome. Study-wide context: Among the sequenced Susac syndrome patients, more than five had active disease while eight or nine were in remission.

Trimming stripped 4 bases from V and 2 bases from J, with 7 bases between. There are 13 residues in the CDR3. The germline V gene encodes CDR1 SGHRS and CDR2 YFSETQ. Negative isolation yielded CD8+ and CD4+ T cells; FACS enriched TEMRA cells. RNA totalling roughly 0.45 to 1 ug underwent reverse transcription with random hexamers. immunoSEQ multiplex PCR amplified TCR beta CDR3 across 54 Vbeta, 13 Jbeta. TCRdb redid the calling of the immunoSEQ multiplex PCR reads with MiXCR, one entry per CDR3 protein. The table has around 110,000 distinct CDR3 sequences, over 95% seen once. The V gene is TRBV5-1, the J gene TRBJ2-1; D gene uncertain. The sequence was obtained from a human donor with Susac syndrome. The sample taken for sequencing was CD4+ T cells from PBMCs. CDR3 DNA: TGCGCCAGCAGCCCGGACCCCTACAATGAGCAGTTCTTC. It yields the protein CASSPDPYNEQFF.